The 25 T cell receptor beta chains reported below all come from one sample, sequenced in a study of blood T cells in healthy people across ages. Alongside a J-beta primer mix, a sample-barcoded 5' primer served in a second PCR lasting about 7 to 11 cycles. TCRdb reprocessed the 5' RACE reads via MiXCR and lists one record per CDR3 protein. The data hold about 970,000 distinct CDR3 sequences, with approximately 50% observed a single time. The sample was blood. All receptors come from a woman aged 60 to 75 in good health.

This clonotype has just a few counts. The chain carries TRBV10-3 and TRBJ2-5, with no clear D. The length of the CDR3 is 12 residues. Trimming shortened V by 3 bases and J by 4 bases, and 6 bases separated the two germline ends. Germline lookup yields CDR1 ENHRY and CDR2 SYGVKD. In DNA, the CDR3 is TGTGCCATCAGTGAAGTTGGAGAGACCCAGTACTTC. Translating it yields CAISEVGETQYF.

This chain links TRBV28 with TRBJ2-6, with D perhaps matching TRBD1 (5 bases). The length of the CDR3 is 16 residues. Looked up from germline, CDR1 is MDHEN and CDR2 is SYDVKM. The V and J ends lost 4 bases and 4 bases respectively, with 14 bases between them. The CDR3 protein is CASSSHTGSGANVLTF. As DNA, the CDR3 is TGTGCCAGCAGTTCCCATACAGGTTCCGGGGCCAACGTCCTGACTTTC.

V gene TRBV15 combines with J gene TRBJ2-3, with 15 bases matching TRBD2. Unmatched junction bases numbered 13, after V lost 10 bases and J lost 8 bases. Germline lookup yields CDR1 LNHNV and CDR2 YYDKDF (reference sequence). CDR3 length equals 16 residues. The CDR3 DNA follows: TGTGCCAGCGGGACAGGGAGGACTAGCGGGAGGGGTACGCAGTATTTT. This codes for CASGTGRTSGRGTQYF. Full variable domain (missing parts from reference TRBV15 and TRBJ2-3): DAMVIQNPRYQVTQFGKPVTLSCSQTLNHNVMYWYQQKSSQAPKLLFHYYDKDFNNEADTPDNFQSRRPNTSFCFLDIRSPGLGDTAMYLCASGTGRTSGRGTQYFGPGTRLTVL.

This rearrangement joins TRBV4-1 to TRBJ1-4, with 7 bases lining up with TRBD1. Trimming cost V 0 bases and J 7 bases; bases outside gene matches: 5. Germline V gene lookup returns CDR1 MGHRA and CDR2 YSYEKL. CDR3 length equals 15 residues. The CDR3 bases are TGCGCCAGCAGCCAAGAAGGAACAGGGGTTGAAAAACTGTTTTTT. Translation: CASSQEGTGVEKLFF.

This sequence joins TRBV6-5 and TRBJ2-5; 8 positions agree with TRBD2. The V gene end was trimmed by 0 bases and the J gene end by 7 bases; junction bases not matched to a gene: 4. Germline CDR1 and CDR2: MNHEY and SVGAGI. This CDR3 has 14 residues. DNA of the CDR3: TGTGCCAGCAGTTACTCGAGCGGGAGAGGGACCCAGTACTTC. Amino acid sequence: CASSYSSGRGTQYF.

The chain links TRBV10-3 to TRBJ1-2; maybe TRBD1 (6 bases). CDR1 and CDR2 from the germline V gene are ENHRY and SYGVKD. Trimming left V 6 bases short and J 7 bases short, with 15 bases between. The CDR3 consists of 13 residues. The DNA for the CDR3 is TGTGCCATCAGCGCAGGGGCCGGGGGTGGCTACACCTTC. Its protein product is CAISAGAGGGYTF.

This clonotype was detected only a few times. The gene calls are TRBV2 and TRBJ2-5; 10 positions match TRBD2. V dropped 7 bases and J dropped 1; count of bases not matched to a gene: 3. Per the germline V gene, CDR1 is SNHLY and CDR2 is FYNNEI. The CDR3 totals 14 residues. DNA for the CDR3: TGTGCCAGCAAAGCGGGAGGGATCCAAGAGACCCAGTACTTC. Translation: CASKAGGIQETQYF. The whole variable domain, filled in from reference TRBV2 and TRBJ2-5, reads EPEVTQTPSHQVTQMGQEVILRCVPISNHLYFYWYRQILGQKVEFLVSFYNNEISEKSEIFDDQFSVERPDGSNFTLKIRSTKLEDSAMYFCASKAGGIQETQYFGPGTRLLVL.

The chain combines TRBV20-1 with TRBJ2-1, with 7 nucleotides matching TRBD2. The CDR3 spans 15 residues. With 0 bases clipped from V and 8 bases from J, the junction kept 10 bases outside the gene matches. Looked up from germline, CDR1 is DFQATT and CDR2 is SNEGSKA (reference sequence). The CDR3 sequence: CSARDLREVDDEQFF. The CDR3 nucleotides are TGCAGTGCTAGAGATCTACGGGAGGTTGACGATGAGCAGTTCTTC.

The chain has TRBV4-1 and TRBJ2-4; the match to TRBD2 covers 8 bases. The end of the DNA is better explained by TRBJ2-7, so the J call may be wrong. This CDR3 is built from 15 residues. The germline V gene has CDR1 MGHRA and CDR2 YSYEKL. DNA of the CDR3: TGCGCCAGCAGCCGCGTCGGGAGGGACTCCTACGAGCAGTACTTC. This encodes CASSRVGRDSYEQYF.

The chain has TRBV28 and TRBJ2-1; 7 nucleotides line up with TRBD2. V shed 5 bases and J 3 bases; nucleotides not matched to a gene: 7. The CDR3 is 15 residues long. Per the germline V gene, CDR1 is MDHEN and CDR2 is SYDVKM. The CDR3 DNA follows: TGTGCCAGCAGTACGGCGGGAGCAGTCTACAATGAGCAGTTCTTC. It yields the protein CASSTAGAVYNEQFF.

The chain joins TRBV6-1 to TRBJ1-1; D unresolved. V lost 2 bases and J lost 1, with 5 bases in between. The V gene's germline CDR1 is MNHNS and CDR2 SASEGT. The CDR3 has 13 amino acids. The CDR3, as DNA: TGTGCCAGCAGTGAATACGGGAACACTGAAGCTTTCTTT. This sequence encodes CASSEYGNTEAFF.

The chain joins TRBV27 to TRBJ1-5; unclear D gene. This CDR3 is built from 14 residues. Trimming pared 7 bases from V and 4 bases from J, leaving 14 bases between. Germline CDR1 is MNHEY and CDR2 is SMNVEV (reference sequence). CDR3 loop: CASKAELGNQPQHF. The CDR3 nucleotides are TGTGCCAGCAAGGCGGAACTTGGGAATCAGCCCCAGCATTTT.

This clonotype was found a few times. V and J are TRBV20-1 and TRBJ2-7; D possibly corresponds to TRBD2 (5 bases). V lost 4 bases and J lost 10, with 23 bases in between. The CDR3 totals 14 residues. Germline lookup yields CDR1 DFQATT and CDR2 SNEGSKA (reference sequence). Here the CDR3 reads CSATDGTRSRPQYF. The CDR3 region has the DNA TGCAGTGCTACCGACGGAACTAGATCAAGACCCCAGTACTTC.

The J gene is TRBJ1-5, the V gene TRBV4-3; D unclear. V lost 0 bases to trimming and J lost 2 bases, with 8 bases between them. The CDR3 runs 15 residues. CDR1 LGHNA and CDR2 YSLEER come from the germline V gene. As DNA, the CDR3 is TGCGCCAGCAGCCAAGATTCGGCAGGCAATCAGCCCCAGCATTTT. Protein product: CASSQDSAGNQPQHF.

The CDR3 DNA sequence: TGTGCCAGCAGTTTCAGGGGCGATGAGCAGTTCTTC. As protein: CASSFRGDEQFF. This chain uses TRBV12-3 or TRBV12-4 with TRBJ2-1; a possible D gene is TRBD1 (6 bases). The V end lost 3 bases, the J end lost 8 bases, and 8 bases lay between the germline ends. This CDR3 region has 12 residues.

The chain has TRBV27 and TRBJ1-5; D is ambiguous. V was clipped by 2 bases and J by 3 bases, with 8 bases between them. Germline CDR1 and CDR2: MNHEY and SMNVEV (reference sequence). CDR3 length: 14 amino acids. This CDR3 reads CASSLTAYNQPQHF. The CDR3 region has the DNA TGTGCCAGCAGTTTAACGGCTTACAATCAGCCCCAGCATTTT.

This clonotype was recorded a few times. This sequence joins TRBV7-3 and TRBJ2-1, with D possibly being TRBD2 (5 bases). V dropped 6 bases and J dropped 4 bases, with 13 bases sitting between them. Germline CDR1 and CDR2: SGHTA and FQGTGA. There are 14 residues in the CDR3. Written as DNA, the CDR3 is TGTGCCAGCAGTTCAAACGGGATATACAATGAGCAGTTCTTC. Amino acid sequence: CASSSNGIYNEQFF.

The genes are TRBV20-1 and TRBJ2-6, with 14 bases that match TRBD2. Germline CDR1 DFQATT, CDR2 SNEGSKA (reference sequence). The CDR3 length is 18 residues. V trimming: 5 bases; J trimming: 3 bases; junction bases outside the gene matches: 9. The CDR3 DNA follows: TGCAGTGCTCTCGGCCGGACTAGCGGGAGGATTGGGGCCAACGTCCTGACTTTC. It translates to CSALGRTSGRIGANVLTF.

The chain employs TRBV30 and TRBJ2-7, with D perhaps matching TRBD1 (7 bases). The CDR3 contains 14 residues. The germline CDR1 and CDR2 sequences are GTSNPN and SVGIG (reference sequence). Trimming stripped 3 bases from V and 2 bases from J, with 14 bases between. The CDR3 nucleotides are TGTGCCTGGAGCGGGGGACAGAGAACCTACGAGCAGTACTTC. Protein: CAWSGGQRTYEQYF.

V usage is TRBV4-1 and J usage is TRBJ2-3, with a tentative D call TRBD1 (5 bases). The CDR3 has 13 residues. Trimming pared 4 bases from V and 4 bases from J, leaving 9 bases between. Germline CDR1 is MGHRA and CDR2 is YSYEKL. The CDR3 loop is CASSRAGSDTQYF. The CDR3 region has the DNA TGCGCCAGCAGCCGAGCAGGGTCAGATACGCAGTATTTT.

This clonotype has more than one count but fewer than ten. The gene calls are TRBV20-1 and TRBJ2-1, with unresolved D. Trimming removed 2 bases from V and 6 bases from J, with 5 bases in between. The CDR3 extends over 11 amino acids. From germline, CDR1 is DFQATT and CDR2 SNEGSKA (reference sequence). This chain's CDR3 is CSARQVNEQFF. CDR3 sequence (DNA): TGCAGTGCTAGACAGGTCAATGAGCAGTTCTTC.

The V and J genes are TRBV20-1 and TRBJ2-1; a weak D match, TRBD1 (5 bases). Deletions cut 3 bases from V and 6 bases from J, with 9 bases between. Germline V gene lookup returns CDR1 DFQATT and CDR2 SNEGSKA (reference sequence). The CDR3 length is 12 residues. The CDR3 bases are TGCAGTGCTAGGGGGCAGCTCAATGAGCAGTTCTTC. Its protein product is CSARGQLNEQFF.

V usage is TRBV5-1 and J usage is TRBJ2-7; no clear D. Germline V CDR1 and CDR2: SGHRS, YFSETQ. CDR3 size: 16 residues. Trimming shortened V by 0 bases and J by 3 bases, and 16 bases separated the two germline ends. CDR3 protein: CASSLVDGGFVYEQYF. For the CDR3, the DNA is TGCGCCAGCAGCTTGGTCGATGGCGGTTTTGTCTACGAGCAGTACTTC.

The table lists this clonotype with a few counts. This chain connects TRBV7-9 to TRBJ2-6; TRBD1 or TRBD2 may be the D gene (5 bases each). The V end was cut by 3 bases, the J end by 4 bases, with 7 bases between. CDR3 length: 14 residues. CDR1 is SEHNR, CDR2 FQNEAQ, per germline (reference sequence). The CDR3 is CASSLRDGANVLTF. DNA of the CDR3: TGTGCCAGCAGCTTGAGGGACGGGGCCAACGTCCTGACTTTC.

This clonotype showed up many times. The rearrangement links TRBV7-2 to TRBJ2-3, with D perhaps TRBD2 (6 bases). Trimming pared 6 bases from V and 2 bases from J, leaving 15 bases between. CDR1 is SGHTA and CDR2 is FQGNSA in the germline V gene. The CDR3 has 15 amino acids. The CDR3: CASSGGRHDTDTQYF. The CDR3 DNA reads as TGTGCCAGCAGTGGAGGGAGGCACGACACAGATACGCAGTATTTT.